Each of the 5 T cell receptor beta chains below was sequenced from the same sample in a study of shared clonotypes between healthy human individuals. Produced via immunoSEQ multiplex PCR; TCRdb's table is partial and in-frame only. This table has about 1,500,000 clones, over 95% appearing once. Sequencing input: naive CD4+ T cells sorted from blood. The subset here: CD45RA+ positively selected. These receptors came from a man younger than 45 in good health.

In DNA, the CDR3 is TGTGCCAGCCCACATCCGGACAGGGGACACTCCTACGAGCAGTACTTC. This encodes CASPHPDRGHSYEQYF. This chain joins TRBV2 and TRBJ2-7; 9 nucleotides align to TRBD1. The CDR3 length is 16 residues. Germline values: CDR1 SNHLY, CDR2 FYNNEI. V shed 8 bases, J shed 0 bases, and the junction held 11 bases outside the gene matches.

This chain links TRBV7-2 with TRBJ2-5, with 9 bases aligning to TRBD2. With V trimmed by 3 bases and J by 4 bases, 12 bases remained unmatched. The CDR3 is 17 amino acids. The germline V gene has CDR1 SGHTA and CDR2 FQGNSA. The CDR3 nucleotides are TGTGCCAGCAGCTTCCCTCCCACCTTACTAGCGGGAGAGACCCAGTACTTC. Its protein is CASSFPPTLLAGETQYF. Variable domain in full (rest from reference TRBV7-2 and TRBJ2-5): GAGVSQSPSNKVTEKGKDVELRCDPISGHTALYWYRQSLGQGLEFLIYFQGNSAPDKSGLPSDRFSAERTGGSVSTLTIQRTQQEDSAVYLCASSFPPTLLAGETQYFGPGTRLLVL.

As to this clone: At the DNA level, this CDR3 is encoded by other sequences in the same sample as well. The chain employs TRBV5-1 and TRBJ2-3; no reliable D call. The CDR3 length is 14 residues. Trimming removed 0 bases from V and 1 base from J, with 6 bases in between. Germline CDR1 is SGHRS and CDR2 is YFSETQ. CDR3 nucleotide sequence: TGCGCCAGCAGCTTGGCCAGTGGCACAGATACGCAGTATTTT. Its protein is CASSLASGTDTQYF.

V gene TRBV7-8 combines with J gene TRBJ1-1; TRBD1 matches 10 bases. The length of the CDR3 is 14 residues. Germline CDR1 reads SGHVS; CDR2 reads FQNEAQ. Trimming at V came to 9 bases and at J to 5 bases, leaving 9 bases not matched to a gene. CDR3 region: CASIVGTGDTEAFF. In DNA, the CDR3 is TGTGCCAGTATTGTAGGGACAGGGGATACTGAAGCTTTCTTT.

The J gene is TRBJ1-1, the V gene TRBV4-3; possible D gene TRBD1, 6 bases. This CDR3 contains 15 residues. From germline, CDR1 is LGHNA and CDR2 YSLEER. V was shortened by 0 bases and J by 1 base, with 9 bases between the two germline ends. The CDR3 here is CASSQDARGNTEAFF. CDR3 DNA: TGCGCCAGCAGCCAAGATGCCAGGGGGAACACTGAAGCTTTCTTT.